This passage covers 27 T cell receptor beta chains from one sample sequenced in a study of neurological immune-mediated disorders. This sample's time point: longitudinal time-point 3. One entry per CDR3 protein results from TCRdb running MiXCR on the 5' RACE reads. The sample carries fewer than 50,000 distinct CDR3 sequences, roughly 13% recorded once. Sequencing was performed on PBMCs. Source of these receptors: a male donor with HTLV-1-associated myelopathy (HAM/TSP).

This clonotype has at least ten counts. The chain uses TRBV7-2 and TRBJ2-3; D is unresolved. This CDR3 contains 14 residues. Germline V gene lookup returns CDR1 SGHTA and CDR2 FQGNSA. Trimming stripped 3 bases from V and 6 bases from J, with 13 bases between. The CDR3 reads CASSFWSTRDTQYF. CDR3 nucleotide sequence: TGTGCCAGCAGCTTTTGGAGTACGAGGGATACGCAGTATTTT.

This clonotype was detected ten times or more. This sequence joins TRBV28 and TRBJ2-5; TRBD1 might be the D (5 bases). From germline, CDR1 is MDHEN and CDR2 SYDVKM. This CDR3 has 15 residues. V dropped 5 bases and J dropped 4 bases, with 17 bases sitting between them. DNA of the CDR3: TGTGCCAGCAGTCCTCCGCTGGTCAGGGCAGAGACCCAGTACTTC. This codes for CASSPPLVRAETQYF.

There are many counts of this clonotype. This rearrangement joins TRBV12-3 or TRBV12-4 to TRBJ2-7; the D gene is possibly TRBD1 (8 bases). The CDR3 sequence is 14 residues long. The V and J ends lost 6 bases and 4 bases respectively, with 16 bases between them. In nucleotides, the CDR3 is TGTGCCAGCAGCAAGACAGGGGAGGGATACGAGCAGTACTTC. This encodes CASSKTGEGYEQYF.

The table lists this clonotype with many counts. The chain combines TRBV5-1 with TRBJ2-3, with D tentatively TRBD1 (5 bases). The germline CDR1 and CDR2 sequences are SGHRS and YFSETQ. CDR3 length equals 12 residues. Deletions cut 2 bases from V and 11 bases from J, with 12 bases between. In DNA form, the CDR3 reads TGCGCCAGCAGCTTCGACAGATTTAGGCAGTATTTT. Encoded protein: CASSFDRFRQYF.

This clonotype was seen many times. The rearrangement joins TRBV10-2 to TRBJ1-1; no definite D call. The CDR3 consists of 13 residues. Germline V gene data show CDR1 as WSHSY and CDR2 as SAAADI. V was pared by 3 bases and J by 4 bases, with 9 bases between. CDR3 DNA sequence: TGCGCCAGCAGTGACAGTCCTCGCACTGAAGCTTTCTTT. Translating it yields CASSDSPRTEAFF.

There are many counts of this clonotype. This chain connects TRBV24-1 to TRBJ2-2; D gene unclear. Germline CDR1 is KGHDR and CDR2 is SFDVKD. There are 14 residues in the CDR3. The V end was cut by 9 bases, the J end by 0 bases, with 10 bases between. This CDR3 is CATSWATNTGELFF. CDR3 nucleotides: TGTGCCACCTCCTGGGCCACGAACACCGGGGAGCTGTTTTTT.

This clonotype has at least ten counts. V gene TRBV21-1 combines with J gene TRBJ2-7; the listed D gene, TRBD2, was not tested against the DNA. TRBV21-1 is shown as a pseudogene. The CDR3 consists of 16 residues. The CDR3 sequence is CASSPVRTEGAYEQYF. CDR3 nucleotide sequence: TGTGCCAGCAGCCCAGTCCGGACGGAAGGAGCCTACGAGCAGTACTTC.

This clonotype was seen ten or more times. The chain couples TRBV12-3 or TRBV12-4 to TRBJ2-1; TRBD2 aligns across 9 bases. This CDR3 is built from 14 residues. The junction had 4 bases not matched to a gene; V was cut back by 7 bases and J by 3 bases. CDR3 bases: TGTGCCAGCAAGGGGACTAGCAACTACAATGAGCAGTTCTTC. Protein product: CASKGTSNYNEQFF.

The sample holds many counts of this clonotype. This chain uses TRBV5-1 with TRBJ2-2; TRBD1 aligns across 8 bases. After removal of 3 bases from V and 7 bases from J, the junction contained 5 bases not matched to a gene. Germline V CDR1 and CDR2: SGHRS, YFSETQ. CDR3 size: 14 residues. CDR3 in DNA: TGCGCCAGCAGCTCGCAGGGGGCGGTCGGGGAGCTGTTTTTT. Its protein is CASSSQGAVGELFF.

This clonotype was counted many times. CDR3 coding DNA: TGCGCCAGCAGCTATCTAGCGGGGGGGCCCTACAATGAGCAGTTCTTC. This translates into CASSYLAGGPYNEQFF. V is TRBV5-1 and J is TRBJ2-1; 12 bases are a match to TRBD2. This CDR3 has 16 amino acids. Germline trimming cut 3 bases from V and 2 bases from J; bases unmatched to any gene: 3. In germline, CDR1 is SGHRS, CDR2 YFSETQ.

The sample holds a few counts of this clonotype. The chain is built from TRBV3-1 and TRBJ1-5; possibly TRBD1 for D (5 bases). V was pared by 3 bases and J by 7 bases, with 16 bases between. CDR3 size: 15 residues. Looked up from germline, CDR1 is LGHDT and CDR2 is YNNKEL (reference sequence). In DNA form, the CDR3 reads TGTGCCAGCAGCCAGTCACAAGAGGGGAACCAGCCCCAGCATTTT. Translation gives CASSQSQEGNQPQHF.

This clonotype was detected ten times or more. The rearrangement uses TRBV7-2 and TRBJ1-1; D remains ambiguous. The CDR3 covers 12 residues. Per germline, CDR1 SGHTA and CDR2 FQGNSA. Trimming shortened V by 2 bases and J by 10 bases, and 11 bases separated the two germline ends. The CDR3 is CASSLPQTPAFF. The CDR3 bases are TGTGCCAGCAGCTTACCCCAAACTCCAGCTTTCTTT.

This clonotype came up many times. The chain is built from TRBV20-1 and TRBJ1-4; D uncertain. CDR1 is DFQATT and CDR2 is SNEGSKA in the germline V gene (reference sequence). This CDR3 is built from 16 residues. V was clipped by 5 bases and J by 8 bases, with 24 bases between them. This CDR3 is CSAHPVEVEHQEKLFF. Written as DNA, the CDR3 is TGCAGTGCTCATCCAGTGGAAGTTGAACATCAGGAAAAACTGTTTTTT.

This clonotype was seen a few times. V is TRBV5-1 and J is TRBJ2-1, with TRBD1 matching over 7 bases. J lost 0 bases, V lost 2 bases, and 11 bases had no gene match. This CDR3 spans 18 amino acids. The germline V gene encodes CDR1 SGHRS and CDR2 YFSETQ. CDR3 residues: CASSLGQGEPSSYNEQFF. The CDR3 DNA reads TGCGCCAGCAGCTTAGGCCAGGGGGAGCCTAGCTCCTACAATGAGCAGTTCTTC.

There are many counts of this clonotype. The chain couples TRBV28 to TRBJ2-2; D uncertain. Trimming shortened V by 7 bases and J by 0 bases, and 12 bases separated the two germline ends. CDR3 size: 15 residues. Germline V lookup: CDR1 MDHEN, CDR2 SYDVKM. CDR3 in amino acids: CASIPRRPNTGELFF. The CDR3 bases are TGTGCCAGCATCCCTAGGCGGCCGAACACCGGGGAGCTGTTTTTT.

This clonotype has at least ten counts. The J gene is TRBJ1-5, the V gene TRBV20-1; 8 nucleotides agree with TRBD1. Germline-derived CDR1 and CDR2 are DFQATT and SNEGSKA (reference sequence). This CDR3 has 14 amino acids. V was pared by 6 bases and J by 2 bases, with 6 bases of the junction left unmatched. The CDR3: CSAPTTGGNQPQHF. CDR3 DNA sequence: TGCAGTGCCCCAACGACAGGGGGCAATCAGCCCCAGCATTTT.

This clonotype was counted ten times or more. The chain couples TRBV28 to TRBJ2-1, with a possible D match to TRBD1 (6 bases). CDR1 is MDHEN, CDR2 SYDVKM, per germline. The CDR3 is 12 residues long. V was cut by 4 bases and J by 8 bases, with 9 bases left in between. CDR3 in amino acids: CASSSRQDEQFF. As DNA, the CDR3 is TGTGCCAGCAGTTCCCGACAGGATGAGCAGTTCTTC.

This clonotype occurred many times. V and J are TRBV4-3 and TRBJ2-3; the match to TRBD2 covers 13 bases. Germline CDR1 and CDR2: LGHNA and YSLEER. V was clipped by 4 bases and J by 4 bases; unmatched bases: 11. The CDR3 sequence is 18 residues long. The CDR3 DNA reads as TGCGCCAGCAGCCCCAAGCAAACTAGCGGGGGGGCATCAGATACGCAGTATTTT. It translates to CASSPKQTSGGASDTQYF.

This clonotype has at least ten counts. The V gene is TRBV20-1, the J gene TRBJ2-1, with 12 bases fitting TRBD2. CDR1 and CDR2 (germline): DFQATT, SNEGSKA (reference sequence). The length of the CDR3 is 13 residues. The CDR3 bases are TGCAGCCCTAGCGGGGGGGCCCCCAATGAGCAGTTCTTC. Translation gives CSPSGGAPNEQFF.

In its sample, this clonotype was seen many times. This chain connects TRBV7-9 to TRBJ2-1; D gene ambiguous. With 1 base removed from V and 10 bases from J, the gap between germline ends came to 11 bases. Per germline, CDR1 SEHNR and CDR2 FQNEAQ (reference sequence). CDR3 length equals 13 residues. CDR3 protein: CASSLVVAEEQFF. CDR3 coding DNA: TGTGCCAGCAGCTTAGTAGTGGCAGAGGAGCAGTTCTTC.

This clonotype was detected ten times or more. V and J are TRBV7-2 and TRBJ1-2, with D unclear. The CDR3 sequence is 13 residues long. Trimming pared 4 bases from V and 4 bases from J, leaving 10 bases between. The germline V gene encodes CDR1 SGHTA and CDR2 FQGNSA. For the CDR3, the DNA is TGTGCCAGCAGCTCTAGGGATGGCTATGGCTACACCTTC. This sequence encodes CASSSRDGYGYTF.

Many counts were recorded for this clonotype. The chain uses TRBV7-2 and TRBJ2-7, with a tentative D call TRBD2 (6 bases). Germline CDR1 reads SGHTA; CDR2 reads FQGNSA. This CDR3 is built from 12 residues. Trimming left V 4 bases short and J 3 bases short, with 7 bases between. The CDR3 protein is CASSSGVYEQYF. CDR3 in DNA: TGTGCCAGCAGCTCGGGGGTCTACGAGCAGTACTTC.

The table lists this clonotype with many counts. This chain joins TRBV3-1 and TRBJ2-5, with D possibly matching TRBD2 (7 bases). Germline-derived CDR1 and CDR2 are LGHDT and YNNKEL (reference sequence). The CDR3 runs to 16 residues. V was cut by 1 base and J by 2 bases, with 14 bases left in between. The CDR3 region has the DNA TGTGCCAGCAGCCAAGGCCGCGGGGGCCTGCAAGAGACCCAGTACTTC. It translates to CASSQGRGGLQETQYF.

This clonotype was counted ten times or more. This chain links TRBV28 with TRBJ1-1; D might be TRBD1 (6 bases). CDR1 and CDR2 from the germline V gene are MDHEN and SYDVKM. V lost 1 base to trimming and J lost 1 base, with 16 bases between them. The CDR3 loop spans 17 amino acids. Written as DNA, the CDR3 is TGTGCCAGCAGTTTATTGGGGTGGGGCAGGGGGAACACTGAAGCTTTCTTT. Protein: CASSLLGWGRGNTEAFF.

This clonotype was seen repeatedly, ten times or more. This chain connects TRBV29-1 to TRBJ2-7, with a weak D call TRBD1 (5 bases). Germline loops: CDR1 SQVTM, CDR2 ANQGSEA. Trimming took 5 bases from V and 4 from J, leaving 15 bases between them. The CDR3 length is 13 residues. CDR3 nucleotides: TGCAGCGTTTGGGGCATATCAGGGTACGAGCAGTACTTC. Translating it yields CSVWGISGYEQYF.

This clonotype has ten or more counts. This chain joins TRBV4-1 and TRBJ1-3; possible D gene TRBD1, 6 bases. With 0 bases removed from V and 4 bases from J, the gap between germline ends came to 13 bases. The CDR3 is 16 amino acids. Looked up from germline, CDR1 is MGHRA and CDR2 is YSYEKL. CDR3 nucleotides: TGCGCCAGCAGCCAAGAGTCCAGGGGATACGGAAACACCATATATTTT. Its protein is CASSQESRGYGNTIYF.

The sample holds many counts of this clonotype. The chain couples TRBV5-1 to TRBJ1-5; 7 bases line up with TRBD1. Trimming took 4 bases from V and 3 from J; bases not matched to a gene: 7. Germline CDR1 is SGHRS and CDR2 is YFSETQ. This CDR3 has 15 amino acids. The CDR3 loop reads CASSPLTGNNQPQHF. The CDR3 DNA follows: TGCGCCAGCAGCCCACTGACAGGGAACAATCAGCCCCAGCATTTT.